The rows below give T cell receptor beta chains drawn from one sample of a study of cytomegalovirus exposure and HLA in healthy donors. Clones were sequenced by immunoSEQ multiplex PCR, and TCRdb holds only the in-frame ones, with some missing. In the table there are approximately 180,000 clones, roughly 86% of which are singletons. Sequenced material: PBMCs. Receptors originate from a young man in good health and CMV-seropositive. CDR3s include the opening cysteine and the closing phenylalanine or tryptophan. A D gene is named only where the DNA matches it firmly. Not every row has a clone size; where given, it reads once, few, many or a size class.

d_call	v_call	j_call	clone_size	cdr3_nt	cdr3_aa
NA	TRBV4-2	TRBJ2-7	NA	TGTGCCAGCAGCTCTAATCCCCTATACGAGCAGTACTTC	CASSSNPLYEQYF
TRBD2	TRBV9	TRBJ2-7	NA	TGTGCCAGCAGCGGGACTAGCGGGTCGTACGAGCAGTACTTC	CASSGTSGSYEQYF
NA	TRBV7-2	TRBJ1-1	NA	TGTGCCAGCAGCCTTACAGGGTACCGTGAAGCTTTCTTT	CASSLTGYREAFF
TRBD1	TRBV28	TRBJ2-7	NA	TGTGCCAGCAGTACCACAGGGGCATCCTCCTACGAGCAGTACTTC	CASSTTGASSYEQYF
TRBD1	TRBV5-1	TRBJ2-7	NA	TGCGCCAGCAGTTTCGGGACAGGGGGCATAGGGCAGTACTTC	CASSFGTGGIGQYF
NA	TRBV12-5	TRBJ1-2	NA	TGTGCTAGTGGCTTCGACAGGCCCCCCTATGGCTACACCTTC	CASGFDRPPYGYTF
TRBD1	TRBV6-4	TRBJ1-5	NA	TGTGCCAGCAGTGCGGGACAGCATCAGCCCCAGCATTTT	CASSAGQHQPQHF
NA	TRBV27	TRBJ1-2	NA	TGTGCCAGCAGTTTAAATCCATTGTTTAACTATGGCTACACCTTC	CASSLNPLFNYGYTF
TRBD2	TRBV27	TRBJ2-1	once	TGTGCCAGCAGTTCGGGGCTAGCGGGGCGGCTGCCCAATGAGCAGTTCTTC	CASSSGLAGRLPNEQFF
TRBD1	TRBV30	TRBJ2-1	NA	TGTGCCTGGAGACTCTCCGGGACAGGGTATTACAATGAGCAGTTCTTC	CAWRLSGTGYYNEQFF
TRBD1	TRBV6-6	TRBJ2-2	NA	TGTGCCAGCAGCCATGGGACAGGGGCGAACACCGGGGAGCTGTTTTTT	CASSHGTGANTGELFF
TRBD2	TRBV25-1	TRBJ2-1	NA	TGTGCCAGCAGTGACTGGCCTAGCGGGGCTTTTACGACGGATGAGCAGTTCTTC	CASSDWPSGAFTTDEQFF
TRBD2	TRBV7-8	TRBJ2-7	NA	TGTGCCAGCAGCTCCCTCCTGCGGGAGGCTTCCTACGAGCAGTACTTC	CASSSLLREASYEQYF
NA	TRBV14	TRBJ2-5	NA	TGTGCCAGCAGCCAAGTCGTCGCAGGAGAGACCCAGTACTTC	CASSQVVAGETQYF
NA	TRBV7-8	TRBJ1-6	few	TGTGCCAGCAGCTTCTCCGGGTCCTCGAGGTATAATTCACCCCTCCACTTT	CASSFSGSSRYNSPLHF
NA	TRBV30	TRBJ1-6	NA	TGTGCCTGGAGTGCCCGGACAGACTCACCCCTCCACTTT	CAWSARTDSPLHF
TRBD1	TRBV2	TRBJ2-7	NA	TGTGCCAGCACCCCAGGGGGCCCCCGGACTTACGAGCAGTACTTC	CASTPGGPRTYEQYF
TRBD1	TRBV10-3	TRBJ1-1	NA	TGTGCCATCAGGGGGACAGGGGCCAACTCCGGAATGAACACTGAAGCTTTCTTT	CAIRGTGANSGMNTEAFF
TRBD1	TRBV15	TRBJ1-2	NA	TGTGCCACCAGCAGAGATCCGACAGGGGGCTCCGGGGGCTACACCTTC	CATSRDPTGGSGGYTF
NA	TRBV7-9	TRBJ1-3	once	TGTGCCAGCAGCTTACTCGACCGACTCTCTGGAAACACCATATATTTT	CASSLLDRLSGNTIYF
NA	TRBV9	TRBJ2-7	once	TGTGCCAGCAGCGCCGGACAGAGCCCCTACGAGCAGTACTTC	CASSAGQSPYEQYF
NA	TRBV7-2	TRBJ1-1	once	TGTGCCAGCAGCTTAGGCGGGACGAACACTGAAGCTTTCTTT	CASSLGGTNTEAFF
NA	TRBV9	TRBJ2-7	NA	TGTGCCAGCAGCGTAGCCCTAGCGACCGAGCAGTACTTC	CASSVALATEQYF
NA	TRBV7-3	TRBJ1-2	NA	TGTGCCAGCAGCTCCCCAGGGGAGTCTGGCTACACCTTC	CASSSPGESGYTF
TRBD1	TRBV28	TRBJ1-5	NA	TGTGCCAGCAGTTTCGATCAGGGGGCCAATCAGCCCCAGCATTTT	CASSFDQGANQPQHF
TRBD1	TRBV6-5	TRBJ2-7	NA	TGTGCCAGCAGGGCACGGACAGGGGAGTCCTACGAGCAGTACTTC	CASRARTGESYEQYF
NA	TRBV9	TRBJ2-3	NA	TGTGCCAGCAGCCTCCGGGCCAGTGAGGGAGATACGCAGTATTTT	CASSLRASEGDTQYF
TRBD2	TRBV25-1	TRBJ2-3	few	TGTGCCAGCAGTCCTCATCTGACCCCGGGGGGGGGCACAGATACGCAGTATTTT	CASSPHLTPGGGTDTQYF
TRBD1	TRBV6-4	TRBJ1-4	NA	TGTGCCAGCAGTGACTCGAAATTAGGGGACAGGGAAATCCTGGATGAAAAACTGTTTTTT	CASSDSKLGDREILDEKLFF
NA	TRBV5-1	TRBJ2-7	NA	TGCGCCAGCAGCTTGGAGGGACAAACCTACGAGCAGTACTTC	CASSLEGQTYEQYF
TRBD1	TRBV30	TRBJ1-1	NA	TGTGCCTGGAGTTTAACCGGGACAGGGGGGGCCACTGAAGCTTTCTTT	CAWSLTGTGGATEAFF
NA	TRBV6-5	TRBJ1-2	NA	TGTGCCAGCACCCTTCCTGGGCCCGATGGCTACACCTTC	CASTLPGPDGYTF
NA	TRBV7-9	TRBJ1-3	NA	TGTGCCAGCAGCCCAGTCGGGGAAATTGGAAACACCATATATTTT	CASSPVGEIGNTIYF
TRBD2	TRBV6-5	TRBJ2-1	NA	TGTGCCAGCAGTTTCCCACTAGCGGGAGGACACAATGAGCAGTTCTTC	CASSFPLAGGHNEQFF
TRBD2	TRBV11-2	TRBJ2-1	NA	TGTGCCAGCAGCTTAAGGTCGACTAGCGGGAACGACAATGAGCAGTTCTTC	CASSLRSTSGNDNEQFF
NA	TRBV5-1	TRBJ1-1	once	TGCGCCAGCAGCCCACGAGGGATTGAAGCTTTCTTT	CASSPRGIEAFF
NA	TRBV5-1	TRBJ1-2	NA	TGCGCCAGCAGCTTGGTGATCCCCCAGAGCGAGGGCTACACCTTC	CASSLVIPQSEGYTF
NA	TRBV4-1	TRBJ2-7	NA	TGCGCCAGCAGCCAACTGAGGGGGAGCGAGCAGTACTTC	CASSQLRGSEQYF
NA	TRBV5-4	TRBJ2-7	NA	TGTGCCAGCAGCTTGGCCAAAGGAGCCGGTGAGCAGTACTTC	CASSLAKGAGEQYF
NA	TRBV12-5	TRBJ2-5	NA	TGTGCTAGTGGAGACTCAATAGCGGCTCAAGAGACCCAGTACTTC	CASGDSIAAQETQYF
NA	TRBV2	TRBJ2-7	few	TGTGCCAGCACCGACAGTAGGCACGAGCAGTACTTC	CASTDSRHEQYF
TRBD2	TRBV6-6	TRBJ2-1	NA	TGTGCCAGCAGGGGGCTAGCGGGAGCGGGTGAGCAGTTCTTC	CASRGLAGAGEQFF
TRBD1	TRBV6-1	TRBJ1-4	many	TGTGCCAGCAGTGTCGACAGGGGAGGAAAACTGTTTTTT	CASSVDRGGKLFF
TRBD2	TRBV11-2	TRBJ2-7	NA	TGTGCCAGCCGAGTCGGACTAGCGGGAGGGCCGCAGTACTTC	CASRVGLAGGPQYF
NA	TRBV23-1	TRBJ1-3	NA	TGCGCCAGCAGTCAATCGGGGTCGGGCAGGGGATATTTT	CASSQSGSGRGYF
TRBD1	TRBV28	TRBJ1-5	NA	TGTGCCAGCCAGGACAGGGGTAATCAGCCCCAGCATTTT	CASQDRGNQPQHF
TRBD2	TRBV6-6	TRBJ2-3	NA	TGTGCCAGCAGGGGAGGGGTAGTCACAGATACGCAGTATTTT	CASRGGVVTDTQYF
NA	TRBV11-2	TRBJ2-1	NA	TGTGCCAGCAGCTCCACAGGGAATGAGCAGTTCTTC	CASSSTGNEQFF
NA	TRBV27	TRBJ1-5	NA	TGTGCCAGCGGAACCCGACAGAGTTTTAGCAATCAGCCCCAGCATTTT	CASGTRQSFSNQPQHF
NA	TRBV5-6	TRBJ1-3	NA	TGTGCCAGCAGCTTCCCGACAGAGAGCTCTGGAAACACCATATATTTT	CASSFPTESSGNTIYF